The 2 T cell receptor beta chains listed next were all sequenced from one sample in a study of CD8+ T cells in alopecia areata. Reverse transcription of extracted RNA yielded cDNA, which provided the sequencing template. Sequenced by immunoSEQ multiplex PCR; TCRdb stores in-frame clones only, minus some. Among tens of thousands of clones listed, approximately 64% were seen once. Sequenced material: CD8+ T cells sorted from blood, taken at week 0. These receptors all come from a human donor with alopecia areata.

The chain employs TRBV30 and TRBJ1-3, with D possibly being TRBD1 (5 bases). Germline CDR1 is GTSNPN and CDR2 is SVGIG (reference sequence). Trimming shortened V by 0 bases and J by 0 bases, and 18 bases separated the two germline ends. This CDR3 comprises 18 residues. The CDR3: CAWSVGGRNSYSGNTIYF. The CDR3, as DNA: TGTGCCTGGAGTGTCGGGGGTCGAAATTCGTACTCTGGAAACACCATATATTTT.

The J gene is TRBJ2-2, the V gene TRBV29-1; 10 bases are a match to TRBD1. J was trimmed by 7 bases and V by 7 bases; bases with no gene match: 12. CDR3 length equals 15 residues. Germline V gene lookup returns CDR1 SQVTM and CDR2 ANQGSEA. CDR3 in amino acids: CSASAGTGDVGELFF. CDR3 DNA sequence: TGCAGCGCCAGTGCCGGGACAGGGGATGTCGGGGAGCTGTTTTTT.